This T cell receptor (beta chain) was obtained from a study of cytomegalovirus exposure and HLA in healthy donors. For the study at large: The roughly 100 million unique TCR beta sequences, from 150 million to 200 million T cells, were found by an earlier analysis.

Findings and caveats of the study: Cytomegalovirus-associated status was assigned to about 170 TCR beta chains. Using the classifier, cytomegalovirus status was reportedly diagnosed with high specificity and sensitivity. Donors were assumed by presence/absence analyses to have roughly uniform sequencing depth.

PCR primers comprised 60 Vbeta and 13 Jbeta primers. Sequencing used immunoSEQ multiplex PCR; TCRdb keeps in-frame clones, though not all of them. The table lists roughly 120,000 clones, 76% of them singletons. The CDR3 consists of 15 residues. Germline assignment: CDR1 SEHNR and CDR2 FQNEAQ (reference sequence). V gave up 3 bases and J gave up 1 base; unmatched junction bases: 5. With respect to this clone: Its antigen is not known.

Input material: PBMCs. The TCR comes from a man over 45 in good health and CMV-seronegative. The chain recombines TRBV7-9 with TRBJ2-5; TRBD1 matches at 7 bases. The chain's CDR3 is CASSFPDRAQETQYF. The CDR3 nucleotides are TGTGCCAGCAGCTTCCCCGACAGGGCCCAAGAGACCCAGTACTTC.